This T cell receptor beta chain was retrieved from a study of T cells in Graves' hyperthyroidism and ophthalmopathy. Regions amplified from RNA transcripts were the TCR beta CDR3 regions. TCR CDR3 regions were first amplified by RT-PCR with HTBI primers. TCRdb passed the multiplex PCR reads through MiXCR, listing each CDR3 protein once. The profile shows around 450,000 distinct CDR3 sequences, around 16% of them singletons. Lactation, pregnancy, other autoimmune disease or uncontrolled infection excluded patients. V lost 2 bases and J lost 5; bases outside the gene matches: 6. CDR3 size: 16 residues. The germline V gene encodes CDR1 SNHLY and CDR2 FYNNEI.

The material sequenced was blood. The V call is TRBV2, the J call TRBJ2-2, with 9 positions matching TRBD2. The clonotype was recovered from a woman aged 18-30 years with Graves' hyperthyroidism. This CDR3 is CASSESLAGVTGELFF. The CDR3, as DNA: TGTGCCAGCAGTGAATCTTTAGCGGGAGTTACCGGGGAGCTGTTTTTT.